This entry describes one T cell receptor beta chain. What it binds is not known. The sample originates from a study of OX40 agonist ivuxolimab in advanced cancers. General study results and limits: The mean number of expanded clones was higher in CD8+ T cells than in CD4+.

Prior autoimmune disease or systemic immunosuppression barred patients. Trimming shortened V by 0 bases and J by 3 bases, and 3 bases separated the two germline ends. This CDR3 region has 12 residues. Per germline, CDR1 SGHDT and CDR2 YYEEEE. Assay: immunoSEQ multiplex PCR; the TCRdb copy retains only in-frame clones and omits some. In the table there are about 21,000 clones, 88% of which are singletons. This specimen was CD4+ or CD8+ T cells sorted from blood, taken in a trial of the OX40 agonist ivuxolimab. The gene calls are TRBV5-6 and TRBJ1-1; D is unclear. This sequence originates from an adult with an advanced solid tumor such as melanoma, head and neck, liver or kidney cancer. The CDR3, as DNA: TGTGCCAGCAGCTTGGGGGACACTGAAGCTTTCTTT. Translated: CASSLGDTEAFF.